One sample yielded the 21 T cell receptor beta chains listed below, sequenced in a study of a mutant IDH1 vaccine in newly diagnosed glioma. Which antigens these TCRs recognize remains unknown. Repertoires were generated with immunoSEQ multiplex PCR, while TCRdb's copy carries only in-frame clones and drops some. This table has approximately 37,000 clones, 82% appearing once. Time point of the sample: week 47, end of study. Doses of 300 ug of mutant IDH1 20-mer peptide were given with topical imiquimod. The specimen comprised PBMCs, sampled from a glioma patient whose treatment included an IDH1 peptide vaccine. Source of these receptors: a man younger than 30 with glioma. Some clones in this sample may be carry-over from other donors' samples.

The chain carries TRBV7-8 and TRBJ1-5; the D is unclear. The CDR3 length is 15 residues. V lost 1 base to trimming and J lost 10 bases, with 17 bases between them. CDR1 is SGHVS, CDR2 FQNEAQ, per germline. As DNA, the CDR3 is TGTGCCAGCAGCTTAGAACGTGCCCCCAGTCAACCCCAGCATTTT. Translating it yields CASSLERAPSQPQHF.

Sample share makes this clone medium-sized. The J gene is TRBJ2-1, the V gene TRBV29-1; perhaps TRBD2 as D (5 bases). Trimming shortened V by 7 bases and J by 9 bases, and 13 bases separated the two germline ends. CDR3 size: 11 residues. The germline V gene encodes CDR1 SQVTM and CDR2 ANQGSEA. CDR3 DNA: TGCAGCGGAGGGTCAAAGGGTGAGCAGTTCTTC. Its protein product is CSGGSKGEQFF.

The chain uses TRBV6-4 and TRBJ1-1; the D is unclear. The CDR3 is 14 residues long. Trimming took 6 bases from V and 0 from J, leaving 11 bases between them. Germline CDR1 MRHNA, CDR2 SNTAGT. The CDR3 protein is CASREKPMNTEAFF. In DNA form, the CDR3 reads TGTGCCAGCAGAGAGAAGCCCATGAACACTGAAGCTTTCTTT.

The rearrangement links TRBV7-2 to TRBJ2-3; tentatively, D is TRBD2 (5 bases). The V end was cut by 1 base, the J end by 0 bases, with 8 bases between. The CDR3 runs 15 residues. Germline values: CDR1 SGHTA, CDR2 FQGNSA. The CDR3 loop reads CASSLVSGSTDTQYF. CDR3 bases: TGTGCCAGCAGCTTAGTGTCGGGGAGCACAGATACGCAGTATTTT.

The DNA for the CDR3 is TGCGCCAGCAGCCCGACAGGGAACAATCAGCCCCAGCATTTT. This sequence encodes CASSPTGNNQPQHF. The chain links TRBV4-3 to TRBJ1-5, with 7 bases matching TRBD1. Germline-derived CDR1 and CDR2 are LGHNA and YSLEER. CDR3 length: 14 residues. V lost 4 bases to trimming and J lost 3 bases; unmatched junction nucleotides: 3.

V gene TRBV6-5 combines with J gene TRBJ2-2; TRBD1 might be the D (6 bases). Germline V gene lookup returns CDR1 MNHEY and CDR2 SVGAGI. CDR3 length: 14 residues. Trimming took 4 bases from V and 2 from J, leaving 8 bases between them. CDR3 residues: CASSWGQNTGELFF. The CDR3 region has the DNA TGTGCCAGCAGTTGGGGACAAAACACCGGGGAGCTGTTTTTT.

The table lists this clone with a few counts. V usage is TRBV10-3 and J usage is TRBJ1-1; no clear D. Trimming took 5 bases from V and 4 from J, leaving 11 bases between them. Germline V lookup: CDR1 ENHRY, CDR2 SYGVKD. There are 13 residues in the CDR3. CDR3 bases: TGTGCCATCAGTAGTGGCGGCCTCACTGAAGCTTTCTTT. This encodes CAISSGGLTEAFF.

V usage is TRBV7-2 and J usage is TRBJ1-1, with D unresolved. Germline CDR1 is SGHTA and CDR2 is FQGNSA. This CDR3 has 14 residues. V lost 4 bases, J lost 2 bases, and 11 bases lay in between. The CDR3 protein is CASSYSYRNTEAFF. The CDR3 DNA reads TGTGCCAGCAGCTACAGCTATCGAAACACTGAAGCTTTCTTT.

The CDR3, as DNA: TGTGCCAGCAGCCAAGTCAGTCCTCCCCGCCCGAACACTGAAGCTTTCTTT. This codes for CASSQVSPPRPNTEAFF. The V and J genes are TRBV14 and TRBJ1-1; D is undetermined. The CDR3 runs 17 residues. With 1 base removed from V and 1 base from J, the gap between germline ends came to 16 bases. The germline V gene encodes CDR1 SGHDN and CDR2 FVKESK. Complete variable domain (other parts from reference TRBV14 and TRBJ1-1): EAGVTQFPSHSVIEKGQTVTLRCDPISGHDNLYWYRRVMGKEIKFLLHFVKESKQDESGMPNNRFLAERTGGTYSTLKVQPAELEDSGVYFCASSQVSPPRPNTEAFFGQGTRLTVV.

The chain recombines TRBV6-5 with TRBJ1-1, with D perhaps matching TRBD1 (6 bases). With 5 bases removed from V and 1 base from J, the gap between germline ends came to 11 bases. The germline V gene has CDR1 MNHEY and CDR2 SVGAGI. The CDR3 runs 14 residues. CDR3 region: CASSPRTANTEAFF. The CDR3 DNA is TGTGCCAGCAGTCCCCGGACAGCGAACACTGAAGCTTTCTTT.

V usage is TRBV6-5 and J usage is TRBJ1-1; D call uncertain. Germline V gene data show CDR1 as MNHEY and CDR2 as SVGAGI. This CDR3 comprises 15 residues. V was pared by 10 bases and J by 7 bases, with 25 bases between. As DNA, the CDR3 is TGTGCCACCCGACCCAAAATCATTGTGGGAAGTGAAGCTTTCTTT. This gives the protein CATRPKIIVGSEAFF.

This sequence joins TRBV4-3 and TRBJ1-6; TRBD1 aligns across 7 bases. V was pared by 1 base and J by 10 bases, with 7 bases of the junction left unmatched. Germline V CDR1 and CDR2: LGHNA, YSLEER. CDR3 length: 15 residues. CDR3 in DNA: TGCGCCAGCAGCCAAGTAACAGGGGTAGGGTCACCCCTCCACTTT. Amino acid sequence: CASSQVTGVGSPLHF.

The gene calls are TRBV30 and TRBJ2-1; 7 positions agree with TRBD2. Trimming cost V 4 bases and J 4 bases; bases outside gene matches: 13. The CDR3 sequence is 16 residues long. CDR1 is GTSNPN and CDR2 is SVGIG in the germline V gene (reference sequence). CDR3: CAWKRARAGEYNEQFF. In DNA, the CDR3 is TGTGCCTGGAAAAGGGCGAGGGCGGGGGAGTACAATGAGCAGTTCTTC.

This clone was seen a handful of times. The gene calls are TRBV19 and TRBJ2-1; TRBD1 agrees at 8 bases. The trim removed 5 bases at V and 8 bases at J, leaving 11 bases unmatched. The CDR3 has 15 amino acids. Germline values: CDR1 LNHDA, CDR2 SQIVND (reference sequence). The CDR3 DNA reads TGTGCCAGTAGTCTTGGACAGGGAAGAGAGTATGAGCAGTTCTTC. Its protein is CASSLGQGREYEQFF. Filled out from reference TRBV19 and TRBJ2-1, the complete variable domain reads DGGITQSPKYLFRKEGQNVTLSCEQNLNHDAMYWYRQDPGQGLRLIYYSQIVNDFQKGDIAEGYSVSREKKESFPLTVTSAQKNPTAFYLCASSLGQGREYEQFFGPGTRLTVL.

V and J are TRBV28 and TRBJ2-7; tentatively, D is TRBD1 (5 bases). Germline values: CDR1 MDHEN, CDR2 SYDVKM. The V and J ends lost 4 bases and 1 base respectively, with 14 bases between them. This CDR3 region has 15 residues. The chain's CDR3 is CASSSQASWSYEQYF. The CDR3 coding sequence is TGTGCCAGCAGTTCACAGGCGTCTTGGTCCTACGAGCAGTACTTC.

The rearrangement links TRBV9 to TRBJ2-3; D is perhaps TRBD2 (6 bases). Germline CDR1 reads SGDLS; CDR2 reads YYNGEE. V lost 0 bases to trimming and J lost 4 bases, with 12 bases between them. This CDR3 is built from 15 residues. DNA of the CDR3: TGTGCCAGCAGCGTAGGGTCAGCGGGCGCAGATACGCAGTATTTT. Amino acids: CASSVGSAGADTQYF. Full variable domain (remainder filled in from reference TRBV9 and TRBJ2-3): DSGVTQTPKHLITATGQRVTLRCSPRSGDLSVYWYQQSLDQGLQFLIQYYNGEERAKGNILERFSAQQFPDLHSELNLSSLELGDSALYFCASSVGSAGADTQYFGPGTRLTVL.

This chain links TRBV6-6 with TRBJ2-7; 7 bases match TRBD2. Per the germline V gene, CDR1 is MNHNY and CDR2 is SVGAGI (reference sequence). With V trimmed by 6 bases and J by 12 bases, 14 bases remained unmatched. This CDR3 is 13 amino acids long. DNA for the CDR3: TGTGCCAGCAGGGAACCCAGCGGGAAGCAGGCGTACTTC. Its protein is CASREPSGKQAYF.

This clone has a handful of counts. The V call is TRBV19, the J call TRBJ1-2, with 7 nucleotides matching TRBD1. CDR1 is LNHDA, CDR2 SQIVND, per germline (reference sequence). The V segment lost 3 bases and the J segment 4 bases; nucleotides outside the gene matches: 8. This CDR3 region has 15 residues. The CDR3 loop reads CASSIGSAGGYGYTF. The CDR3 nucleotides read TGTGCCAGTAGTATTGGGTCGGCAGGGGGCTATGGCTACACCTTC.

This chain connects TRBV30 to TRBJ2-2; no firm D call. Trimming stripped 4 bases from V and 5 bases from J, with 8 bases between. Germline V lookup: CDR1 GTSNPN, CDR2 SVGIG (reference sequence). This CDR3 is 12 amino acids long. The CDR3 nucleotides read TGTGCCTGGACGCTCGGGACCGGGGAGCTGTTTTTT. Translated, it gives CAWTLGTGELFF.

The gene calls are TRBV2 and TRBJ1-5; no reliable D call. The CDR3 runs to 16 residues. Germline V gene sequence: CDR1 SNHLY, CDR2 FYNNEI. V was trimmed by 7 bases and J by 1 base, leaving 17 bases between them. CDR3 sequence reads: CASTQTGRGSNQPQHF. The CDR3 coding sequence is TGTGCCAGCACCCAAACGGGGAGAGGCAGCAATCAGCCCCAGCATTTT.

The J gene is TRBJ2-7, the V gene TRBV21-1. TRBV21-1 is shown as a pseudogene. CDR3 length: 12 amino acids. The chain's CDR3 is CASSKWDRRQYF. The CDR3 bases are TGTGCCAGCAGCAAGTGGGACCGCCGCCAGTACTTC.